This is a list of T cell receptor beta chains from one sample in a study of tumor-infiltrating lymphocytes in primary liver carcinoma. In TCRdb, the multiplex PCR reads were re-called with MiXCR into one record per CDR3 protein. The sample records around 190,000 distinct CDR3 sequences, around four fifths being singletons. The source material was tumor tissue from primary liver carcinoma. The source of these receptors is a man aged 40-49 years with primary liver carcinoma and hepatitis B virus infection. Each CDR3 is given with its conserved first and last residue. The D gene is left open where the match is weak. The size of a clone is reported for some rows only, either as once, few or many, or as a class for expanded clones.

j_gene,v_gene,abundance,d_gene,CDR3nt,CDR3aa
TRBJ1-2,TRBV6-1,-,-,TGTGCCAGCCTTTCAGTCGTAGACTATGGCTACACCTTC,CASLSVVDYGYTF
TRBJ2-3,TRBV12-3/TRBV12-4,-,-,TGTGCCAGCACTTTGAGAGGGAGGATACGAGAGACGCAGTATTTT,CASTLRGRIRETQYF
TRBJ2-3,TRBV6-1,-,-,TGTGCCAGCCAAGGGCGGGGGAGGACAGATACCCAGTATTTT,CASQGRGRTDTQYF
TRBJ2-1,TRBV11-3,-,-,TGTGCCAGCGGCTTAGACATACAGGGCGGTGAGCAGATCTTC,CASGLDIQGGEQIF
TRBJ1-5,TRBV11-2,few,-,TGTGCCAGCAGCTTAGTAGGGGTAACAGGGAGCAATCAACCCCGGCACTTT,CASSLVGVTGSNQPRHF
TRBJ2-7,TRBV28,-,-,TGTGCCATCAGTTCCCCCTTGGGACGGGTCGACGAGCAGTACTTC,CAISSPLGRVDEQYF
TRBJ1-5,TRBV11-3,once,-,TGTGCCAGAAATGACAGCTTTAGCAATCAGCCCCAGCATTTT,CARNDSFSNQPQHF
TRBJ1-1,TRBV29-1,-,-,TGTAGCGTCATCGAGAACTCTGAAGCTTTCTTT,CSVIENSEAFF
TRBJ1-2,TRBV12-3/TRBV12-4,once,TRBD1,TGTGTCATCGGACAGGGGGTCGATGACTATACCTTC,CVIGQGVDDYTF
TRBJ1-1,TRBV5-4,many,TRBD1,TGTGCCAGCAGCCAAATTGGGACAGTGATGAACACTGAAGCTTTCTTT,CASSQIGTVMNTEAFF
TRBJ2-5,TRBV29-1,-,TRBD1,TGCAGCGTATGGGGGACAGCGGAGACCCAGTACTTC,CSVWGTAETQYF
TRBJ1-1,TRBV28,many,-,TGTGCCAGCAGCCCCGGAGGGGGGAACACTGAAGCTTTCTTT,CASSPGGGNTEAFF
TRBJ2-2,TRBV28,-,-,TGTGCCAGCACTTCAGTCGAGGACAGATCCGGGGAGCTGTTTTTT,CASTSVEDRSGELFF
TRBJ1-4,TRBV11-2,-,TRBD1,TGTGCCAGCAGCTTAGACCAGACAGGGGCTGAAAAACTGTTTTTC,CASSLDQTGAEKLFF
TRBJ2-5,TRBV19,many,TRBD1,TGTGCCAGTAGTTATGGGACAGGGGGCGGACTAAAGACCCAGTACTTC,CASSYGTGGGLKTQYF
TRBJ2-3,TRBV7-9,-,-,TGTGTCAGTAGCCACTCAGATCCTAGCACAGATACGCAGTATTTT,CVSSHSDPSTDTQYF
TRBJ2-7,TRBV29-1,-,-,TGTAGCGCGGGTTTGGGTAATCACGAGCAATACTTC,CSAGLGNHEQYF
TRBJ2-1,TRBV6-6,many,-,TGTGCCAGCAGTTACCTAGGGGGGAATGAGCAGTTCTTC,CASSYLGGNEQFF
TRBJ2-1,TRBV5-1,once,-,TGCGCCAGCAGTCGATTTACAGGGACTCCTTTCTACAATGAGCAGTTCTTC,CASSRFTGTPFYNEQFF
TRBJ2-5,TRBV29-1,many,-,TGCAGCGTTGGGCTTCAAGAGACCCAGTACTTC,CSVGLQETQYF
TRBJ2-1,TRBV6-6,-,TRBD2,TGTACCAACAAACAGACTAGCTGCAATGAGCAGTTCTTC,CTNKQTSCNEQFF
TRBJ2-1,TRBV30,-,TRBD2,TGTGCCTGGAGTGAGACTAGCGGAAATGAGCGGTTCTTC,CAWSETSGNERFF
TRBJ2-7,TRBV28,-,-,TGTGCCGGCAGTTCGTCATTAAACTACGAGCAGTACTTC,CAGSSSLNYEQYF
TRBJ2-7,TRBV6-2/TRBV6-3,-,-,TGTGCCATCAGCCTCCGGGGCAGGGCCTATGAGCAGTACTTC,CAISLRGRAYEQYF
TRBJ1-5,TRBV14,-,-,TGTGCCAGCAGCCAAATTGGGGCCCTCAATAAGCCTCAGCATTTT,CASSQIGALNKPQHF
TRBJ2-3,TRBV11-2,-,-,TGTGCCAGCAGCAGAAGAAGTAGGAACACAGATACGCAGTATTTT,CASSRRSRNTDTQYF
TRBJ2-1,TRBV12-3/TRBV12-4,-,-,TGTGCCACCCAGGTTGCCAAGGAGGGTGAGCAGATCTTC,CATQVAKEGEQIF
TRBJ2-3,TRBV6-1,-,-,TGTGCTAGCAGTGAAGGGAGCACCACAGATACGCAGTATTTT,CASSEGSTTDTQYF
TRBJ2-1,TRBV10-2,many,-,TGCGCCAGCAGTGAGTCCCGGACTACCTACAATGAGCAGTTCTTC,CASSESRTTYNEQFF
TRBJ1-5,TRBV6-6,-,-,TGTGCCAGCAGTTTGGACAGCTGCAATCAGCCCCAGCATTTT,CASSLDSCNQPQHF
TRBJ2-2,TRBV11-2,few,-,TGTGCCAGCACCCATATCCGGGGGAGGACCGGGGAGCTGTTTTTT,CASTHIRGRTGELFF
TRBJ2-7,TRBV4-1,-,TRBD1,TGCGCCAGCAGCCAAGGAAGACAGGGCTACGAGCACTACTTC,CASSQGRQGYEHYF
TRBJ2-6,TRBV29-1,-,-,TGCAGCGTCTTCCGGGACACAGACTCTGGGGTCAACGCCCTGACTTTC,CSVFRDTDSGVNALTF
TRBJ2-3,TRBV29-1,-,TRBD1,TGCATCGTTTCCGGGACAGGGTCATCAGATACGCAGTATTTT,CIVSGTGSSDTQYF
TRBJ2-6,TRBV6-1,-,-,TGTGCCAGTACCGAGACAGAGGCCCTCTCTGGGGCCAACGTCCTGACTTTC,CASTETEALSGANVLTF
TRBJ1-6,TRBV11-1,-,-,TGTGCCTGCAGCCGAACACTGGTTTCACCCCTCTACTTT,CACSRTLVSPLYF
TRBJ2-6,TRBV6-9,-,-,TGTGCCAGCAAAGGGGACGTTCGAAGCTCTGGGGCCAGCGTCCTGACTTTC,CASKGDVRSSGASVLTF
TRBJ1-5,TRBV5-5,-,-,TGTGCCAGCAGCCAGACCGGGACTAGCGGGAGTAGAGATACGCAGCATTTT,CASSQTGTSGSRDTQHF
TRBJ2-1,TRBV6-1,-,TRBD2,TGTGCCAGTAGTAAAGCGGGGTATGAGCAGTTCTTC,CASSKAGYEQFF
TRBJ2-7,TRBV6-2/TRBV6-3,-,TRBD2,TGTGTCAGCAGCACTACGACTAGCGGTGGGTGCGAGCAGTACTTC,CVSSTTTSGGCEQYF
TRBJ2-3,TRBV5-1,-,TRBD2,TGCGCCAGCAAGGGAGTAGCGGGGGCTCCGGCGTTGACAGATACGCAGTATTTT,CASKGVAGAPALTDTQYF
TRBJ2-7,TRBV7-8,-,TRBD2,TGTGCCAGCAGCGTAATTGCGGTGAGCCGGGGGGAGCAGTACTTT,CASSVIAVSRGEQYF
TRBJ1-1,TRBV29-1,-,-,TGCAGTGGCCGCCGGGGGGGGGAGGACACTGAAACATTCTTT,CSGRRGGEDTETFF
TRBJ1-5,TRBV6-1,-,-,TGTGCTAGCAGTGAAGTGCTTCTAAGTAACCAGCATTTT,CASSEVLLSNQHF